The 6 T cell receptor beta chains in this list originate from one sample, sequenced in a study of a mutant IDH1 vaccine in newly diagnosed glioma. Indicated time point: week 47, end of study. Each dose delivered 300 ug of mutant IDH1 20-mer peptide subcutaneously with imiquimod. Their antigen targets remain unknown. The data were produced by immunoSEQ multiplex PCR, yet TCRdb's version contains in-frame clones alone and is incomplete. The table includes tens of thousands of clones, 70% to 85% detected once. Specimen: PBMCs, collected from a glioma patient whose treatment included an IDH1 peptide vaccine. These receptors were taken from a middle-aged woman with glioma. Some clones in this sample may be carry-over from other donors' samples.

The gene calls are TRBV19 and TRBJ2-7; TRBD2 is a possible D gene (8 bases). Looked up from germline, CDR1 is LNHDA and CDR2 is SQIVND (reference sequence). CDR3 size: 17 residues. V was cut by 0 bases and J by 6 bases, with 21 bases left in between. The CDR3 spells CASSIDREGTDLREQYF. CDR3 DNA: TGTGCCAGTAGTATAGATCGGGAGGGGACAGACCTTCGCGAGCAGTACTTC.

This clone has more than one count but fewer than ten. V and J are TRBV5-1 and TRBJ2-1, with 7 bases that match TRBD2. Trimming took 5 bases from V and 6 from J; bases not matched to a gene: 2. This CDR3 has 12 residues. CDR1 is SGHRS and CDR2 is YFSETQ in the germline V gene. The CDR3 nucleotides read TGCGCCAGCAGTTCGGGAGGCAATGAGCAGTTCTTC. Translation: CASSSGGNEQFF.

The CDR3 bases are TGTGCTAGTGCCACGACAGGAGGGGCAATAAACATTCAGTACTTC. Translated, it gives CASATTGGAINIQYF. The chain links TRBV12-5 to TRBJ2-4; D tentatively fits TRBD1 or TRBD2 (6 bases each). This CDR3 is 15 amino acids long. Germline V gives CDR1 LGHNT, CDR2 FRNRAP. Deletions cut 7 bases from V and 6 bases from J, with 19 bases between.

This clone occurred a few times. This rearrangement joins TRBV4-1 to TRBJ1-1; D is perhaps TRBD1 (5 bases). Trimming removed 1 base at V and 0 bases at J, with 15 bases between. This CDR3 has 17 amino acids. Germline loops: CDR1 MGHRA, CDR2 YSYEKL. CDR3 residues: CASSQGTNRQVNTEAFF. The CDR3 nucleotides read TGCGCCAGCAGCCAAGGTACGAACAGGCAAGTGAACACTGAAGCTTTCTTT.

J is TRBJ2-7 and V is TRBV5-4; D gene uncertain. The CDR3 runs to 14 residues. Per the germline V gene, CDR1 is SGHNT and CDR2 is YYREEE (reference sequence). V lost 0 bases, J lost 2 bases, and 9 bases lay in between. The CDR3 coding sequence is TGTGCCAGCAGCTTGGCCCCCGGACCCTACGAGCAGTACTTC. Amino acid sequence: CASSLAPGPYEQYF. Together with reference TRBV5-4 and TRBJ2-7, the CDR3 gives the full variable domain: ETGVTQSPTHLIKTRGQQVTLRCSSQSGHNTVSWYQQALGQGPQFIFQYYREEENGRGNFPPRFSGLQFPNYSSELNVNALELDDSALYLCASSLAPGPYEQYFGPGTRLTVT.

The chain employs TRBV5-1 and TRBJ2-5, with TRBD2 matching 9 bases. The CDR3 has 15 residues. Germline V lookup: CDR1 SGHRS, CDR2 YFSETQ. V gave up 2 bases and J gave up 2 bases; unmatched junction bases: 4. The CDR3 loop is CASSLAGGLQETQYF. DNA for the CDR3: TGCGCCAGCAGCTTAGCGGGGGGATTACAAGAGACCCAGTACTTC.